Below, 23 T cell receptor beta chains from the same sample are listed, as sequenced in a study of blood T cell repertoires in COVID-19. The repertoire was sequenced with immunoSEQ multiplex PCR; TCRdb's copy has only in-frame clones and lacks some. This table has approximately 140,000 clones, roughly 80% appearing once. The sequenced sample was peripheral blood. These receptors were taken from a man aged 45-60 years with acute or convalescent COVID-19.

This chain joins TRBV7-2 and TRBJ2-3; 8 nucleotides agree with TRBD2. V lost 2 bases and J lost 6; bases outside the gene matches: 7. The length of the CDR3 is 15 residues. Per germline, CDR1 SGHTA and CDR2 FQGNSA. The CDR3, as DNA: TGTGCCAGCAGCTTAAGACGGGGGGGCCTGGATACGCAGTATTTT. Translated: CASSLRRGGLDTQYF. Complete variable domain (other parts from reference TRBV7-2 and TRBJ2-3): GAGVSQSPSNKVTEKGKDVELRCDPISGHTALYWYRQSLGQGLEFLIYFQGNSAPDKSGLPSDRFSAERTGGSVSTLTIQRTQQEDSAVYLCASSLRRGGLDTQYFGPGTRLTVL.

This clone was detected only a few times. V gene TRBV7-8 combines with J gene TRBJ2-1; 7 bases line up with TRBD2. Germline CDR1 reads SGHVS; CDR2 reads FQNEAQ. V was clipped by 7 bases and J by 12 bases; unmatched bases: 9. The CDR3 runs 12 residues. As DNA, the CDR3 is TGTGCCAGCAAATCCCCTGGCGGGGGGCAGTTCTTC. This gives the protein CASKSPGGGQFF.

V usage is TRBV7-2 and J usage is TRBJ2-7, with D possibly being TRBD1 (6 bases). Between the trimmed V and J ends, which lost 1 base and 4 bases, there was a span of 11 bases. Germline V lookup: CDR1 SGHTA, CDR2 FQGNSA. The CDR3 runs to 14 residues. CDR3 region: CASSLDGGWYEQYF. The CDR3 nucleotides read TGTGCCAGCAGCTTAGATGGGGGCTGGTACGAGCAGTACTTC.

This clone came up a few times. This chain connects TRBV25-1 to TRBJ2-4; D is perhaps TRBD1 (5 bases). The V end was cut by 0 bases, the J end by 8 bases, with 11 bases between. CDR3 length: 14 amino acids. Per germline, CDR1 MGHDK and CDR2 SYGVNS. CDR3 loop: CASSEYRDGDIQYF. The CDR3, as DNA: TGTGCCAGCAGTGAATACAGGGATGGGGACATTCAGTACTTC.

This sequence joins TRBV7-2 and TRBJ2-7, with D uncertain. V was trimmed by 2 bases and J by 2 bases, leaving 13 bases between them. Germline CDR1 is SGHTA and CDR2 is FQGNSA. The CDR3 totals 15 residues. The CDR3 sequence: CASSLNPVPAYEQYF. The CDR3 bases are TGTGCCAGCAGCTTAAATCCTGTCCCGGCCTACGAGCAGTACTTC. Based on the CDR3 plus reference TRBV7-2 and TRBJ2-7, the full variable domain is GAGVSQSPSNKVTEKGKDVELRCDPISGHTALYWYRQSLGQGLEFLIYFQGNSAPDKSGLPSDRFSAERTGGSVSTLTIQRTQQEDSAVYLCASSLNPVPAYEQYFGPGTRLTVT.

This clone was recorded only once. The CDR3 sequence: CASRGQGGVTEAFF. In DNA, the CDR3 is TGTGCCAGCCGAGGGCAGGGAGGAGTCACTGAAGCTTTCTTT. The chain joins TRBV2 to TRBJ1-1; possibly TRBD1 for D (5 bases). Trimming pared 8 bases from V and 4 bases from J, leaving 17 bases between. CDR3 length: 14 amino acids. CDR1 and CDR2 from the germline V gene are SNHLY and FYNNEI.

This clone was seen only once. The J gene is TRBJ1-5, the V gene TRBV18; 9 bases align to TRBD1. This CDR3 spans 17 amino acids. From germline, CDR1 is KGHSH and CDR2 LQKENI. Losses at the gene ends were 6 bases for V and 0 bases for J; bases not matched to a gene: 9. The CDR3: CASSGTGGPYSNQPQHF. In DNA form, the CDR3 reads TGTGCCAGCTCGGGAACAGGGGGCCCGTATAGCAATCAGCCCCAGCATTTT. The full variable domain, rest sourced from reference TRBV18 and TRBJ1-5, is NAGVMQNPRHLVRRRGQEARLRCSPMKGHSHVYWYRQLPEEGLKFMVYLQKENIIDESGMPKERFSAEFPKEGPSILRIQQVVRGDSAAYFCASSGTGGPYSNQPQHFGDGTRLSIL.

V usage is TRBV4-1 and J usage is TRBJ2-5; weak D call: TRBD1 (5 bases). V was trimmed by 1 base and J by 4 bases, leaving 10 bases between them. The CDR3 extends over 14 amino acids. Per the germline V gene, CDR1 is MGHRA and CDR2 is YSYEKL. CDR3 sequence: CASSQAWGRETQYF. CDR3 nucleotide sequence: TGCGCCAGCAGCCAAGCATGGGGCCGAGAGACCCAGTACTTC.

The chain couples TRBV19 to TRBJ1-5; no reliable D call. Germline CDR1 and CDR2: LNHDA and SQIVND (reference sequence). V lost 6 bases and J lost 5, with 17 bases in between. This CDR3 region has 15 residues. The CDR3 is CASRNFKEGYQPQHF. The CDR3 DNA sequence: TGTGCCAGTAGAAACTTCAAGGAGGGCTATCAGCCCCAGCATTTT.

The chain carries TRBV29-1 and TRBJ2-4; 8 bases fit TRBD1. V was pared by 3 bases and J by 7 bases, with 5 bases of the junction left unmatched. Per the germline V gene, CDR1 is SQVTM and CDR2 is ANQGSEA. The CDR3 runs to 13 residues. CDR3 amino acids: CSVEFGTGNIQYF. DNA for the CDR3: TGCAGCGTTGAGTTCGGGACAGGTAACATTCAGTACTTC.

This clone was recorded once. The chain recombines TRBV2 with TRBJ2-4; D might be TRBD2 (5 bases). The germline V gene has CDR1 SNHLY and CDR2 FYNNEI. The CDR3 is made up of 17 amino acids. Trimming cost V 3 bases and J 2 bases, with 17 bases left between them. CDR3: CASSELGGSNSKNIQYF. As DNA, the CDR3 is TGTGCCAGCAGTGAGTTAGGAGGCAGTAACTCCAAAAACATTCAGTACTTC.

The CDR3 spells CASSPREERNTEAFF. As DNA, the CDR3 is TGTGCCAGCTCACCACGGGAGGAGAGGAACACTGAAGCTTTCTTT. This chain connects TRBV18 to TRBJ1-1; D gene unclear. This CDR3 has 15 residues. Germline V CDR1 and CDR2: KGHSH, LQKENI. V shed 1 base and J shed 1 base, with 10 bases lying between them. The full variable domain, completed using reference TRBV18 and TRBJ1-1, is NAGVMQNPRHLVRRRGQEARLRCSPMKGHSHVYWYRQLPEEGLKFMVYLQKENIIDESGMPKERFSAEFPKEGPSILRIQQVVRGDSAAYFCASSPREERNTEAFFGQGTRLTVV.

The chain is built from TRBV28 and TRBJ1-1; 7 bases agree with TRBD1. Losses at the gene ends were 5 bases for V and 2 bases for J; bases not matched to a gene: 2. The CDR3 totals 13 residues. Germline V gives CDR1 MDHEN, CDR2 SYDVKM. Written as DNA, the CDR3 is TGTGCCAGCAGTGACAGGGTAAACACTGAAGCTTTCTTT. Its translation is CASSDRVNTEAFF.

V is TRBV18 and J is TRBJ1-5, with a possible D match to TRBD1 (6 bases). V dropped 6 bases and J dropped 0 bases, with 9 bases sitting between them. Germline V gene lookup returns CDR1 KGHSH and CDR2 LQKENI. The CDR3 totals 14 residues. The DNA of the CDR3 is TGTGCCAGCTCCCACAGGGATAGCAATCAGCCCCAGCATTTT. Residues: CASSHRDSNQPQHF.

This clone was recorded a few times. The V and J genes are TRBV6-6 and TRBJ1-4; 9 bases are a match to TRBD1. The CDR3 length is 13 residues. Looked up from germline, CDR1 is MNHNY and CDR2 is SVGAGI (reference sequence). The J segment lost 8 bases and the V segment lost 11 bases, leaving 9 bases of the junction unmatched. The CDR3: CAGGRDRDEKLFF. CDR3 nucleotide sequence: TGTGCCGGGGGTCGGGACAGGGACGAAAAACTGTTTTTT.

This chain uses TRBV6-5 with TRBJ2-3; 11 bases fit TRBD2. The trim removed 5 bases at V and 10 bases at J, leaving 11 bases unmatched. Looked up from germline, CDR1 is MNHEY and CDR2 is SVGAGI. The CDR3 covers 15 residues. As DNA, the CDR3 is TGTGCCAGCAGTCGCCTAGCGGGGGGCCTATCAGCGCAGTATTTT. Protein product: CASSRLAGGLSAQYF.

Regarding this clone: A read error may explain this, as a much larger clone is one base away. The same CDR3 also results from other DNA sequences found in this sample. The chain uses TRBV3-1 (or the pseudogene TRBV3-2) and TRBJ2-1; possibly TRBD1 for D (5 bases). The V gene lost 1 base and the J gene lost 6 bases, with 7 bases spanning the gap. The CDR3 loop spans 13 amino acids. The germline V gene encodes CDR1 LGHDT and CDR2 YNNKEL (reference sequence). As DNA, the CDR3 is TGTGCCAGCAGCCAAGCAGGGTTCAATGAGCAGTTCTTC. It yields the protein CASSQAGFNEQFF.

This chain joins TRBV19 and TRBJ1-1; 7 positions agree with TRBD1. This CDR3 spans 14 amino acids. Germline V gene sequence: CDR1 LNHDA, CDR2 SQIVND (reference sequence). Trimming removed 4 bases from V and 6 bases from J; junction bases left unmatched: 8. The CDR3 region is CASSKTGQRSEAFF. Here the CDR3 DNA reads TGTGCCAGTAGTAAGACGGGACAGCGGTCTGAAGCTTTCTTT.

The chain couples TRBV12-3 or TRBV12-4 to TRBJ2-1; D perhaps matches TRBD2 (5 bases). The CDR3 has 13 amino acids. The V and J ends lost 6 bases and 10 bases respectively, with 16 bases between them. The CDR3 loop reads CASSPLGSGEQFF. CDR3 DNA sequence: TGTGCCAGCAGCCCCCTGGGATCGGGGGAGCAGTTCTTC.

V gene TRBV7-3 combines with J gene TRBJ2-1; TRBD2 matches at 11 bases. J was trimmed by 4 bases and V by 3 bases; bases with no gene match: 5. CDR1 is SGHTA, CDR2 FQGTGA, per germline. The CDR3 is made up of 16 amino acids. The CDR3 sequence is CASSFSGGALYNEQFF. The CDR3 DNA follows: TGTGCCAGCAGCTTTAGCGGGGGGGCCCTTTACAATGAGCAGTTCTTC.

V is TRBV5-4 and J is TRBJ1-2; weak D call: TRBD1 (5 bases). Germline-derived CDR1 and CDR2 are SGHNT and YYREEE (reference sequence). The CDR3 spans 14 residues. V gave up 0 bases and J gave up 5 bases, with 11 bases separating them. The CDR3 DNA sequence: TGTGCCAGCAGCTTGGCGGGACTCAATTATGGCTACACCTTC. It encodes CASSLAGLNYGYTF.

The CDR3 DNA reads as TGTGCCAGCAGCCCCGCTCCGGGACACCTTAGCACAGATACGCAGTATTTT. Translated, it gives CASSPAPGHLSTDTQYF. This chain connects TRBV7-2 to TRBJ2-3; TRBD1 might be the D (6 bases). The CDR3 spans 17 residues. V lost 5 bases and J 0 bases, leaving 18 bases between the germline ends. Germline V gene sequence: CDR1 SGHTA, CDR2 FQGNSA. Looking up the rest from reference TRBV7-2 and TRBJ2-3 gives the full variable domain: GAGVSQSPSNKVTEKGKDVELRCDPISGHTALYWYRQSLGQGLEFLIYFQGNSAPDKSGLPSDRFSAERTGGSVSTLTIQRTQQEDSAVYLCASSPAPGHLSTDTQYFGPGTRLTVL.

This clone was detected ten times or more. The chain employs TRBV5-8 and TRBJ2-3; TRBD2 matches at 13 bases. The CDR3 extends over 16 amino acids. V trimming: 0 bases; J trimming: 7 bases; junction bases outside the gene matches: 5. Germline V gene data show CDR1 as SGHTS and CDR2 as YDEGEE. CDR3 nucleotides: TGTGCCAGCAGCTTGGAACTAGCGGGGGGGCTAAATACGCAGTATTTT. Translating it yields CASSLELAGGLNTQYF.